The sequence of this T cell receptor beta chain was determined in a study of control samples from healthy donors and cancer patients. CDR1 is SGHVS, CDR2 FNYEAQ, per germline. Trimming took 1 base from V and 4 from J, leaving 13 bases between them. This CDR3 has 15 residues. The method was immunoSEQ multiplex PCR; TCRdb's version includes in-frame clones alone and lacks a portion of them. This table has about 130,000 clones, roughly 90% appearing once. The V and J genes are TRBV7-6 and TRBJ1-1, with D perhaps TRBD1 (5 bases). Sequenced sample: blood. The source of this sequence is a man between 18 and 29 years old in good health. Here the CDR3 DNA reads TGTGCCAGCAGCTTAGTTGCGGGAGGGACCACTGAAGCTTTCTTT. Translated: CASSLVAGGTTEAFF.